Below are 9 T cell receptor beta chains sequenced from a single sample in a study of T cell repertoires in cytomegalovirus infection. In TCRdb, the reads were re-called with MiXCR into one record per CDR3 protein. The sample holds around 440,000 distinct CDR3 sequences; around 11% are singletons and the top ten take around 9.6%. Sequenced: PBMCs. The receptors derive from a human donor in good health (CMV status not recorded). Some clones in this sample may be carry-over from other donors' samples.

J is TRBJ2-1 and V is TRBV5-8; tentatively, D is TRBD2 (6 bases). The CDR3 has 16 amino acids. Germline V gene sequence: CDR1 SGHTS, CDR2 YDEGEE. The V gene lost 0 bases and the J gene lost 7 bases, with 17 bases spanning the gap. The CDR3 coding sequence is TGTGCCAGCAGCTTGGCGCCGGGAGTGGGCTGGAATGAGCAGTTCTTC. Translating it yields CASSLAPGVGWNEQFF.

The genes are TRBV29-1 and TRBJ1-1, with a weak D call TRBD1 (5 bases). Germline V gene sequence: CDR1 SQVTM, CDR2 ANQGSEA. V lost 6 bases, J lost 6 bases, and 14 bases lay in between. The CDR3 is 12 residues long. The CDR3 region is CSVGRPPAEAFF. As DNA, the CDR3 is TGCAGCGTGGGACGGCCCCCCGCTGAAGCTTTCTTT.

As regards this clonotype: This may arise from a read error, as a much more abundant clone is one base away. The chain couples TRBV7-8 to TRBJ2-5, with TRBD2 as a possible D gene (6 bases). Germline CDR1 reads SGHVS; CDR2 reads FQNEAQ. This CDR3 spans 14 amino acids. In DNA, the CDR3 is TGTGCCAGCAGCTCTCTAGCGCCCCAAGACACCCAGTACTTC. Translated: CASSSLAPQDTQYF.

This clonotype came up many times. V and J are TRBV7-6 and TRBJ2-7; TRBD1 matches 12 bases. Trimming cost V 0 bases and J 7 bases; bases outside gene matches: 7. CDR1 SGHVS and CDR2 FNYEAQ come from the germline V gene. This CDR3 region has 16 residues. The chain's CDR3 is CASSLASGQGAGEQYF. The CDR3 bases are TGTGCCAGCAGCTTAGCGTCGGGACAGGGGGCTGGGGAGCAGTACTTC. Complete variable domain (other parts from reference TRBV7-6 and TRBJ2-7): GAGVSQSPRYKVTKRGQDVALRCDPISGHVSLYWYRQALGQGPEFLTYFNYEAQQDKSGLPNDRFSAERPEGSISTLTIQRTEQRDSAMYRCASSLASGQGAGEQYFGPGTRLTVT.

This clonotype was detected many times. The V gene is TRBV20-1, the J gene TRBJ2-7; 7 nucleotides line up with TRBD1. Trimming cost V 3 bases and J 4 bases; bases outside gene matches: 9. The CDR3 extends over 14 amino acids. Per the germline V gene, CDR1 is DFQATT and CDR2 is SNEGSKA (reference sequence). CDR3 sequence: CSARGETGTYEQYF. The CDR3 DNA reads TGCAGTGCTAGGGGGGAGACAGGGACATACGAGCAGTACTTC.

This clonotype occurred many times. The V call is TRBV7-8, the J call TRBJ2-5, with D possibly being TRBD2 (6 bases). Germline CDR1 reads SGHVS; CDR2 reads FQNEAQ. The V end lost 6 bases, the J end lost 1 base, and 21 bases lay between the germline ends. CDR3 length: 17 amino acids. CDR3 residues: CASRSGVAGRAQETQYF. CDR3 nucleotides: TGTGCCAGCAGATCGGGGGTCGCAGGGCGGGCCCAAGAGACCCAGTACTTC.

In this sample, this clonotype turned up many times. The rearrangement uses TRBV7-3 and TRBJ2-1, with D perhaps matching TRBD2 (5 bases). With 4 bases removed from V and 2 bases from J, the gap between germline ends came to 12 bases. Germline loops: CDR1 SGHTA, CDR2 FQGTGA. There are 15 residues in the CDR3. In DNA form, the CDR3 reads TGTGCCAGCAGCTCAATTTCCGGGGCCTACAATGAGCAGTTCTTC. This gives the protein CASSSISGAYNEQFF. The full variable domain, rest sourced from reference TRBV7-3 and TRBJ2-1, is GAGVSQTPSNKVTEKGKYVELRCDPISGHTALYWYRQSLGQGPEFLIYFQGTGAADDSGLPNDRFFAVRPEGSVSTLKIQRTERGDSAVYLCASSSISGAYNEQFFGPGTRLTVL.

The genes are TRBV15 and TRBJ2-7, with 10 nucleotides matching TRBD2. CDR1 is LNHNV and CDR2 is YYDKDF in the germline V gene (reference sequence). The CDR3 covers 15 residues. The V segment lost 0 bases and the J segment 3 bases; nucleotides outside the gene matches: 2. CDR3 nucleotides: TGTGCCACCAGCAGAGAGTCTAGCGGGAGCTACGAGCAGTACTTC. The encoded protein is CATSRESSGSYEQYF.

The table lists this clonotype with many counts. The chain is built from TRBV28 and TRBJ1-1, with a weak D call TRBD1 (6 bases). The CDR3 is made up of 16 amino acids. The V end lost 1 base, the J end lost 3 bases, and 15 bases lay between the germline ends. Germline V gene sequence: CDR1 MDHEN, CDR2 SYDVKM. CDR3 sequence: CASSLYPVEGDTEAFF. In nucleotides, the CDR3 is TGTGCCAGCAGTTTATACCCTGTGGAGGGGGACACTGAAGCTTTCTTT. Full variable domain (missing parts from reference TRBV28 and TRBJ1-1): DVKVTQSSRYLVKRTGEKVFLECVQDMDHENMFWYRQDPGLGLRLIYFSYDVKMKEKGDIPEGYSVSREKKERFSLILESASTNQTSMYLCASSLYPVEGDTEAFFGQGTRLTVV.